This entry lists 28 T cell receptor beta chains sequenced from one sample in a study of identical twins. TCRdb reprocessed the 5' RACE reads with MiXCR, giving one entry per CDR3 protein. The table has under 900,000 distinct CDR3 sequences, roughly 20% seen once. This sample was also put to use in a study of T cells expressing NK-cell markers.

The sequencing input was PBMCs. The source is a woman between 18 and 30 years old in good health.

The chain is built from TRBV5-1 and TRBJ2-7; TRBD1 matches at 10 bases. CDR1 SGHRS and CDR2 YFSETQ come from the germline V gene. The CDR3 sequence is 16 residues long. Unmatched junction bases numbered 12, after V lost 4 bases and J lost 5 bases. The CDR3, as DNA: TGCGCCAGCAGCGTCACCGGGACAGGGGCCCCTAACGAGCAGTACTTC. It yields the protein CASSVTGTGAPNEQYF.

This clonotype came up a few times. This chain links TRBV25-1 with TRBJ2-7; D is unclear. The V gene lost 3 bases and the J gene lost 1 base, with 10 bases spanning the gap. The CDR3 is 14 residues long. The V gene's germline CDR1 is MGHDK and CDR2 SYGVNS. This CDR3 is CASSDGDKSYEQYF. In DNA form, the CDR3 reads TGTGCCAGCAGTGATGGAGACAAGTCCTACGAGCAGTACTTC.

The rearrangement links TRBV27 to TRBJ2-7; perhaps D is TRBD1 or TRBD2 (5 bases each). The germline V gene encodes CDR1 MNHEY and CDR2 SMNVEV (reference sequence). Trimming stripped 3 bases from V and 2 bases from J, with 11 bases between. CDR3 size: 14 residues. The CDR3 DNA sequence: TGTGCCAGCAGTTTCCGGGACGGTGCCTACGAGCAGTACTTC. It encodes CASSFRDGAYEQYF.

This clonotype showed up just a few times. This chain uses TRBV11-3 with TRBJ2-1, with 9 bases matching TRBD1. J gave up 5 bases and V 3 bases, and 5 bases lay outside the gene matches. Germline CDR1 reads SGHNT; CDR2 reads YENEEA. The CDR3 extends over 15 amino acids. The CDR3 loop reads CASSFGTGRNNEQFF. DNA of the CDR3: TGTGCCAGCAGCTTCGGGACAGGGCGAAACAATGAGCAGTTCTTC.

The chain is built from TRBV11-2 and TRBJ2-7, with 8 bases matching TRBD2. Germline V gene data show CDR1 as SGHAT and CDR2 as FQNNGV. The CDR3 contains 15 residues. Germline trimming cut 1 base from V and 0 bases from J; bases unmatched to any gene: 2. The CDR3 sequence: CASSLASGYSYEQYF. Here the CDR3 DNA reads TGTGCCAGCAGCTTAGCTAGCGGGTACTCCTACGAGCAGTACTTC.

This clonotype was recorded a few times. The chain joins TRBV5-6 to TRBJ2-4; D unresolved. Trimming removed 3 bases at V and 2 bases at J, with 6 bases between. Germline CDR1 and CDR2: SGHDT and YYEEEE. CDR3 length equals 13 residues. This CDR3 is CASSSRTKNIQYF. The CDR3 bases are TGTGCCAGCAGCTCCCGAACCAAAAACATTCAGTACTTC. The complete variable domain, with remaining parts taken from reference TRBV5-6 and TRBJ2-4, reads DAGVTQSPTHLIKTRGQQVTLRCSPKSGHDTVSWYQQALGQGPQFIFQYYEEEERQRGNFPDRFSGHQFPNYSSELNVNALLLGDSALYLCASSSRTKNIQYFGAGTRLSVL.

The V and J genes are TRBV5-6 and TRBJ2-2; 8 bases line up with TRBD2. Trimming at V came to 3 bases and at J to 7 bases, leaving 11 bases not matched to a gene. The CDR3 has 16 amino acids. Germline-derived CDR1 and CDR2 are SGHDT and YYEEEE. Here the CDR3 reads CASSYPGLVEGGELFF. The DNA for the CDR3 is TGTGCCAGCAGCTATCCGGGACTAGTCGAGGGCGGGGAGCTGTTTTTT.

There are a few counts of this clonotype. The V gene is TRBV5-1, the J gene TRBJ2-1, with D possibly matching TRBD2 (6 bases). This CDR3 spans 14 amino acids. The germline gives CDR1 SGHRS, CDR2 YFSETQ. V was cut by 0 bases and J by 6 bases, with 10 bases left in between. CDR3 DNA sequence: TGCGCCAGCAGCTTGGCCATCGGGGGCAATGAGCAGTTCTTC. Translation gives CASSLAIGGNEQFF.

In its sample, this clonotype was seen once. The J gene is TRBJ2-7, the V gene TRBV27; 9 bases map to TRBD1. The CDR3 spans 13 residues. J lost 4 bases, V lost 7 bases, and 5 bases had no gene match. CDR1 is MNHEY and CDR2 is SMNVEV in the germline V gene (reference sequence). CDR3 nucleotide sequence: TGTGCCAGCAAACAGGGGGCAGGTTACGAGCAGTACTTC. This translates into CASKQGAGYEQYF.

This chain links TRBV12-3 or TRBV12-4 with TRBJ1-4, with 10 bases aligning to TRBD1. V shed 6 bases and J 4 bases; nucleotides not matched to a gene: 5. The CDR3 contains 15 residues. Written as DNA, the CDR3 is TGTGCCAGCAGCCCCGGGACAGGGGTTAATGAAAAACTGTTTTTT. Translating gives CASSPGTGVNEKLFF.

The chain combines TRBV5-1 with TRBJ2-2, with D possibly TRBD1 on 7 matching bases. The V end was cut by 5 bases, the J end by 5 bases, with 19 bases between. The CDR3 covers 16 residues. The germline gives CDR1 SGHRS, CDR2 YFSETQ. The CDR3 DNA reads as TGCGCCAGCAGTCATCGTCAGGGGGGTTCAACCGGGGAGCTGTTTTTT. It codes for CASSHRQGGSTGELFF.

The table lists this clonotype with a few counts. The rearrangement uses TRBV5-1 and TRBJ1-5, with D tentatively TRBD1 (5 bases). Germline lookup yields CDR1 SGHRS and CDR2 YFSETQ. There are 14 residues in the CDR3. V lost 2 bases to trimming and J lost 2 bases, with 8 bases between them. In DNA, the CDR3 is TGCGCCAGCAGCTTCCTGGGGGGCAATCAGCCCCAGCATTTT. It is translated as CASSFLGGNQPQHF.

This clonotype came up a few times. In nucleotides, the CDR3 is TGTGCCAGCAGAGATGGGGGGGTAAGCAATCAGCCCCAGCATTTT. Translating gives CASRDGGVSNQPQHF. This chain uses TRBV28 with TRBJ1-5; D is perhaps TRBD1 (5 bases). The CDR3 totals 15 residues. Germline CDR1 MDHEN, CDR2 SYDVKM. V was cut by 6 bases and J by 1 base, with 13 bases left in between.

CDR3 coding DNA: TGTGCCAGCAGCATCGCATCTGCGCGTGGCTACACCTTC. Translated, it gives CASSIASARGYTF. This rearrangement joins TRBV6-1 to TRBJ1-2; D unresolved. V shed 6 bases and J shed 7 bases, with 15 bases lying between them. Germline CDR1 is MNHNS and CDR2 is SASEGT. CDR3 size: 13 residues.

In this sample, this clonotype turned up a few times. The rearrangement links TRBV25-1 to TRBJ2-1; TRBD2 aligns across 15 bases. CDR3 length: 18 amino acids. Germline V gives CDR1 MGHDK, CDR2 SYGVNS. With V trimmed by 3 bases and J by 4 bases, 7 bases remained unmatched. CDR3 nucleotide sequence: TGTGCCAGCAGTGACCTCGGGACTAGCGGGGGGAAGTACAATGAGCAGTTCTTC. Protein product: CASSDLGTSGGKYNEQFF.

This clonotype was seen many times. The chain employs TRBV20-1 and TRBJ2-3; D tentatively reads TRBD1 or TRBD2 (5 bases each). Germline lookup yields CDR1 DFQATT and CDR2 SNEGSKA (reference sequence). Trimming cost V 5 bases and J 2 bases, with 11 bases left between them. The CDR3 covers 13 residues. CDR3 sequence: CSAGGRATDTQYF. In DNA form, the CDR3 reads TGCAGTGCTGGGGGACGAGCCACAGATACGCAGTATTTT.

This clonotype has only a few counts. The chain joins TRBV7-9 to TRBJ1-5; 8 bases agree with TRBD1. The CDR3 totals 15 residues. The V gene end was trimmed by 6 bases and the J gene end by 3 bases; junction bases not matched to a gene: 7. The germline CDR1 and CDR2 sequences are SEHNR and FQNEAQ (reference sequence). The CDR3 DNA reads TGTGCCAGCAGTTTAACAGGGGGTCCCAATCAGCCCCAGCATTTT. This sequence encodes CASSLTGGPNQPQHF.

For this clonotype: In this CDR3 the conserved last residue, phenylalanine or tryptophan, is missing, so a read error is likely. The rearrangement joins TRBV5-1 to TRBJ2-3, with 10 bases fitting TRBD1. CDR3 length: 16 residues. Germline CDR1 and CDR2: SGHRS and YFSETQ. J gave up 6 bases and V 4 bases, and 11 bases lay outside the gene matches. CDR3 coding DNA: TGCGCCAGCAGCCCGAGGGGACAGGGGAGCGTGGATACGCAGTATTCT. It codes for CASSPRGQGSVDTQYS.

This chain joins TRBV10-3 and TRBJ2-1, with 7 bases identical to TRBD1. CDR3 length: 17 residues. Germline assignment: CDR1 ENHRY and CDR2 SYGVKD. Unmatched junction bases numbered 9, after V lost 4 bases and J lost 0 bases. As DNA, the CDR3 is TGTGCCATCAGTGTATTAGGGGGCCCATTCTCCTACAATGAGCAGTTCTTC. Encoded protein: CAISVLGGPFSYNEQFF.

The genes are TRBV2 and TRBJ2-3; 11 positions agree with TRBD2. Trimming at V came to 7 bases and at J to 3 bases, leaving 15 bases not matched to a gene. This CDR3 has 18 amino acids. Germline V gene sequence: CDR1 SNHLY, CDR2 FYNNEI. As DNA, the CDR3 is TGTGCCAGCAAGTTCCCGGGACTAGCGGTTGCCGAGACAGATACGCAGTATTTT. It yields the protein CASKFPGLAVAETDTQYF.

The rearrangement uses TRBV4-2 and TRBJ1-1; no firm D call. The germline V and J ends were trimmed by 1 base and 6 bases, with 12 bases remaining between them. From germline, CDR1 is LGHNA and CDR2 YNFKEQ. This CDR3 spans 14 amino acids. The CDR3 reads CASSQADRRAEAFF. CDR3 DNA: TGTGCCAGCAGCCAAGCCGATCGGCGGGCTGAAGCTTTCTTT.

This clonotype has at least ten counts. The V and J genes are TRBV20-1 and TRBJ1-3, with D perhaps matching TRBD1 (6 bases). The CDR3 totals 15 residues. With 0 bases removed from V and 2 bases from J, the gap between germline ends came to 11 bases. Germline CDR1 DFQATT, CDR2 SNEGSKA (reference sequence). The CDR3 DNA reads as TGCAGTGCTAGAGATTGGAGGGGGGCTGGAAACACCATATATTTT. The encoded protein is CSARDWRGAGNTIYF.

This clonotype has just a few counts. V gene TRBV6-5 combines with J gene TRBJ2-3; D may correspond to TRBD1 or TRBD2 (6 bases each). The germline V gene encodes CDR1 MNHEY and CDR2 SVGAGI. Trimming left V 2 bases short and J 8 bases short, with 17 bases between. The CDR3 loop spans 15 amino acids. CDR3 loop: CASSYLRQGRPTQYF. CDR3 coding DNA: TGTGCCAGCAGTTACCTGCGGCAGGGGAGGCCTACGCAGTATTTT.

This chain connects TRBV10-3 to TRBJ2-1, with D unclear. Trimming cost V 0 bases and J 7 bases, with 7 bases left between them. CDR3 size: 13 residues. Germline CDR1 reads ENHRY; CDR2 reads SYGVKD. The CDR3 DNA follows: TGTGCCATCAGTGAGTCGATGGTAAATGAGCAGTTCTTC. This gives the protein CAISESMVNEQFF.

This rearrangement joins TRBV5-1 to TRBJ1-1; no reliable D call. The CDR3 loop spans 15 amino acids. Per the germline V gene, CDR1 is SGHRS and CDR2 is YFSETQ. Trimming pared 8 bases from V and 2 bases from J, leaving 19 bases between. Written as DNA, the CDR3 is TGCGCCAGTTCCCTCTTGATTGGAGCAAACACTGAAGCTTTCTTT. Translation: CASSLLIGANTEAFF.

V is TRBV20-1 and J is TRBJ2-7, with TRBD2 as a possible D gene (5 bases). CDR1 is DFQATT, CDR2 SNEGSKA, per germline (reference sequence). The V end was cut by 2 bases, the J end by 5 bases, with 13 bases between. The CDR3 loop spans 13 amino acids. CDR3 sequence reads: CSARSGVHHEQYF. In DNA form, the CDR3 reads TGCAGTGCTAGATCCGGGGTTCACCACGAGCAGTACTTC.

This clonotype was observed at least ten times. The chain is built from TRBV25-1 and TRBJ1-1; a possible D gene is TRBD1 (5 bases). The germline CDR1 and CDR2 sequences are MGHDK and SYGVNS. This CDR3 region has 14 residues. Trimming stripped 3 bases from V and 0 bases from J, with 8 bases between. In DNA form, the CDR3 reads TGTGCCAGCAGTGAGGGACTGATGAACACTGAAGCTTTCTTT. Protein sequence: CASSEGLMNTEAFF.

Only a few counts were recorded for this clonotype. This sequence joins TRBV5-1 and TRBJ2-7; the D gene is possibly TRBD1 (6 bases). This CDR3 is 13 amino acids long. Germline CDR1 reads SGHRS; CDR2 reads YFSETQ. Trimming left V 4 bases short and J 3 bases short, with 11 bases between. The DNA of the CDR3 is TGCGCCAGCAGCACCGTGGACAGCTACGAGCAGTACTTC. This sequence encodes CASSTVDSYEQYF.